The clone carrying this TCR beta chain was seen a few times. The source of the sample is a study of blood T cells in healthy people across ages. Primed by a sample-barcoded 5' primer and a J-beta primer mix, a second PCR proceeded for roughly 6 to 12 cycles. TCRdb re-derived calls from the 5' RACE reads in MiXCR, one entry per CDR3 protein. The sample has hundreds of thousands of distinct CDR3 sequences, 24% seen once. With 1 base removed from V and 3 bases from J, the gap between germline ends came to 7 bases. The CDR3 has 13 amino acids. These data also formed part of another study, on T cells of mothers and their children.

The chain carries TRBV12-3 or TRBV12-4 and TRBJ2-7; D gene uncertain. Sequenced: blood. This receptor was taken from a boy younger than 18 in good health. The CDR3 loop reads CASSLGSFYEQYF. CDR3 DNA: TGTGCCAGCAGTTTAGGCTCCTTCTACGAGCAGTACTTC.